The next 14 T cell receptor beta chains were all read from a single sample in a study of T cells in Graves' hyperthyroidism and ophthalmopathy. RNA transcripts yielded amplified TCR beta CDR3 regions. First-round RT-PCR targeting the TCR CDR3 was performed with the HTBI primer set. A single record per CDR3 protein comes from TCRdb applying MiXCR to the multiplex PCR reads. Of under 450,000 distinct CDR3 sequences in the sample, 15% to 18% were seen once. The material sequenced was blood. The source is a woman under 30 with Graves' hyperthyroidism.

This clonotype was observed many times. The chain is built from TRBV5-1 and TRBJ2-3; TRBD1 matches 8 bases. This CDR3 spans 15 amino acids. With 0 bases clipped from V and 1 base from J, the junction kept 1 base outside the gene matches. The germline gives CDR1 SGHRS, CDR2 YFSETQ. This chain's CDR3 is CASSLGDRRTDTQYF. CDR3 DNA: TGCGCCAGCAGCTTGGGGGACAGGCGCACAGATACGCAGTATTTT.

This clonotype was detected ten times or more. DNA of the CDR3: TGTGCCAGCAGTCCGACCAGAGGTGTTGCTGAGCAGTTCTTC. This sequence encodes CASSPTRGVAEQFF. The chain combines TRBV11-2 with TRBJ2-1; no firm D call. The germline CDR1 and CDR2 sequences are SGHAT and FQNNGV. The V end was cut by 6 bases, the J end by 9 bases, with 18 bases between. The CDR3 consists of 14 residues.

This clonotype was seen many times. The V gene is TRBV6-1, the J gene TRBJ1-4, with 7 bases that match TRBD1. CDR3 length equals 15 residues. V trimming: 7 bases; J trimming: 7 bases; junction bases outside the gene matches: 12. CDR1 MNHNS and CDR2 SASEGT come from the germline V gene. The CDR3, as DNA: TGTGCCAGCACCAAGAAGACAGGGTGGAGTGAAAAACTGTTTTTT. It specifies CASTKKTGWSEKLFF.

Written as DNA, the CDR3 is TGTGCCAGCAGCGTAGTACATGGCTACACCTTC. Translating gives CASSVVHGYTF. The chain has TRBV9 and TRBJ1-2; D is uncertain. Germline CDR1 reads SGDLS; CDR2 reads YYNGEE. The CDR3 has 11 amino acids. V shed 0 bases and J shed 6 bases, with 3 bases lying between them. The variable domain in full, completed from reference TRBV9 and TRBJ1-2, reads DSGVTQTPKHLITATGQRVTLRCSPRSGDLSVYWYQQSLDQGLQFLIQYYNGEERAKGNILERFSAQQFPDLHSELNLSSLELGDSALYFCASSVVHGYTFGSGTRLTVV.

The chain recombines TRBV3-1 with TRBJ2-3; 7 positions agree with TRBD1. J gave up 3 bases and V 4 bases, and 13 bases lay outside the gene matches. The CDR3 runs 17 residues. Germline CDR1 reads LGHDT; CDR2 reads YNNKEL (reference sequence). In DNA, the CDR3 is TGTGCCAGCAGCCGTAGACAGGGAGCGTTAGGGACAGATACGCAGTATTTT. Its translation is CASSRRQGALGTDTQYF.

The chain has TRBV6-1 and TRBJ1-4, with D possibly being TRBD1 (6 bases). Deletions cut 3 bases from V and 3 bases from J, with 11 bases between. The germline V gene has CDR1 MNHNS and CDR2 SASEGT. The CDR3 spans 15 residues. CDR3 DNA sequence: TGTGCCAGCAGTGATGAGACAGGACCTAATGAAAAACTGTTTTTT. This translates into CASSDETGPNEKLFF.

V gene TRBV20-1 combines with J gene TRBJ2-1; D is unclear. V was trimmed by 6 bases and J by 9 bases, leaving 12 bases between them. The CDR3 has 11 amino acids. CDR1 and CDR2 (germline): DFQATT, SNEGSKA (reference sequence). DNA of the CDR3: TGCAGTGCGGAGCTTAGTGGTGAGCAGTTCTTC. It is translated as CSAELSGEQFF.

This clonotype occurred a few times. V is TRBV6-1 and J is TRBJ2-7; 9 bases fit TRBD2. V gave up 6 bases and J gave up 7 bases; unmatched junction bases: 7. This CDR3 spans 13 amino acids. Per germline, CDR1 MNHNS and CDR2 SASEGT. CDR3 DNA: TGTGCCAGCAGAGCGGGAGGAGGAGAAGAGCAGTACTTC. Translation: CASRAGGGEEQYF.

The rearrangement uses TRBV6-2 or TRBV6-3 and TRBJ1-2; D is ambiguous. Per germline, CDR1 MNHEY and CDR2 SVGEGT. This CDR3 has 16 amino acids. V was clipped by 0 bases and J by 2 bases, with 13 bases between them. This chain's CDR3 is CASSYSQEPSNYGYTF. The CDR3 DNA reads as TGTGCCAGCAGTTACTCCCAGGAGCCCAGCAACTATGGCTACACCTTC.

This clonotype was picked up many times. This chain connects TRBV7-9 to TRBJ2-7; no clear D gene. V was cut by 4 bases and J by 3 bases, with 16 bases left in between. Germline values: CDR1 SEHNR, CDR2 FQNEAQ (reference sequence). CDR3 length: 15 residues. The CDR3 region is CASSSITDAVYEQYF. CDR3 nucleotide sequence: TGTGCCAGCAGCTCAATAACGGACGCAGTCTACGAGCAGTACTTC.

This clonotype came up many times. V is TRBV5-1 and J is TRBJ1-2; D gene ambiguous. CDR3 length: 12 residues. Germline CDR1 reads SGHRS; CDR2 reads YFSETQ. The ends were cut back, 5 bases at V and 4 bases at J, with 9 bases in the middle. CDR3 nucleotides: TGCGCCAGCAGACCCGTTGGCTATGGCTACACCTTC. This sequence encodes CASRPVGYGYTF.

This clonotype was picked up many times. This chain links TRBV12-5 with TRBJ1-2; no clear D. V lost 1 base and J lost 8, with 14 bases in between. Germline V gene sequence: CDR1 LGHNT, CDR2 FRNRAP. This CDR3 has 14 residues. The CDR3 region is CASGLADNTWGYTF. The DNA of the CDR3 is TGTGCTAGTGGTTTGGCCGACAATACTTGGGGCTACACCTTC.

This clonotype was counted at least ten times. The chain is built from TRBV28 and TRBJ1-4; 8 nucleotides line up with TRBD1. The CDR3 consists of 16 residues. Trimming took 6 bases from V and 4 from J; bases not matched to a gene: 10. Germline V gene sequence: CDR1 MDHEN, CDR2 SYDVKM. Here the CDR3 DNA reads TGTGCCAGCAGCACAAACCAGGGGGCGATTAATGAAAAACTGTTTTTT. It specifies CASSTNQGAINEKLFF. Full variable domain (remainder filled in from reference TRBV28 and TRBJ1-4): DVKVTQSSRYLVKRTGEKVFLECVQDMDHENMFWYRQDPGLGLRLIYFSYDVKMKEKGDIPEGYSVSREKKERFSLILESASTNQTSMYLCASSTNQGAINEKLFFGSGTQLSVL.

V is TRBV30 and J is TRBJ2-1; possibly TRBD1 for D (6 bases). The CDR3 runs to 13 residues. V lost 4 bases to trimming and J lost 8 bases, with 15 bases between them. CDR1 and CDR2 from the germline V gene are GTSNPN and SVGIG (reference sequence). The CDR3 coding sequence is TGTGCCTGGACTCACAGGGCTGGGGATGAGCAGTTCTTC. Translated: CAWTHRAGDEQFF. Complete variable domain (other parts from reference TRBV30 and TRBJ2-1): SQTIHQWPATLVQPVGSPLSLECTVEGTSNPNLYWYRQAAGRGLQLLFYSVGIGQISSEVPQNLSASRPQDRQFILSSKKLLLSDSGFYLCAWTHRAGDEQFFGPGTRLTVL.